This T cell receptor (beta chain) originates from a study of beta chain features in type 1 diabetes. Study-wide background: The patients were much like the healthy donors in age, gender and cell yields.

Expressed TCRB transcripts got sequenced, as all isolated RNA was reverse transcribed. Profiled with immunoSEQ multiplex PCR; TCRdb holds only in-frame clones, not every one. The table records about 320,000 clones, about 15% of them present only once. Points from the study as a whole: VDJ junctions from patients with type 1 diabetes contained fewer insertions and more deletions.

CDR1 and CDR2 (germline): ENHRY, SYGVKD. The V gene lost 9 bases and the J gene lost 7 bases, with 13 bases spanning the gap. The CDR3 is made up of 11 amino acids. Only a few counts were recorded for this clone. Antigen specificity is unknown. The sequenced material came from central memory CD4+ T cells from blood. The sequence was collected from a young man in good health. V gene TRBV10-3 combines with J gene TRBJ2-7; no definite D call. In DNA, the CDR3 is TGTGCCATGGAGACGAGGTATGAGCAGTACGTC. Residues: CAMETRYEQYV.